This is a list of T cell receptor beta chains from one sample in a study of identical twins. Each CDR3 protein is one row after TCRdb ran MiXCR on the 5' RACE reads. The repertoire includes around 1.7 million distinct CDR3 sequences, about 30% of them detected once, and about 0.27% sits in the top ten. The source material was cord blood. The receptor set was obtained from a newborn girl in good health. The CDR3 runs from the conserved cysteine through the conserved F or W. D genes are given only for firm matches. Clone size is not always given. Where it is, it says once, few, many or a class for expanded clones.

d_call,j_call,v_call,clone_size,cdr3_aa,cdr3_nt
TRBD2,TRBJ2-3,TRBV3-1,many,CASSLAGPLTDTQYF,TGTGCCAGCAGCCTAGCGGGGCCACTCACAGATACGCAGTATTTT
.,TRBJ1-5,TRBV6-6,few,CASLGGTSYSNQPQHF,TGTGCCAGTCTAGGGGGGACCTCATATAGCAATCAGCCCCAGCATTTT
TRBD2,TRBJ2-3,TRBV20-1,.,CSAPTSGRPTDTQYF,TGCAGTGCTCCAACTAGCGGGCGCCCCACAGATACGCAGTATTTT
.,TRBJ1-5,TRBV7-9,.,CASSFEGIQPQHF,TGTGCCAGCAGCTTTGAAGGGATCCAGCCCCAGCATTTT
TRBD1,TRBJ2-3,TRBV7-9,few,CASSLYRGSADTQYF,TGTGCCAGCAGCTTATACAGGGGGTCGGCAGATACGCAGTATTTT
.,TRBJ2-7,TRBV4-1,.,CASSQEWHQYNEQYF,TGCGCCAGCAGCCAGGAATGGCACCAATACAATGAGCAGTACTTC
.,TRBJ2-3,TRBV5-1,few,CASSFAGQPTDTQYF,TGCGCCAGCAGCTTCGCTGGACAGCCCACAGATACGCAGTATTTT
.,TRBJ2-7,TRBV27,few,CASSRAGPYEQYF,TGTGCCAGCTCAAGGGCAGGGCCCTACGAGCAGTACTTC
.,TRBJ1-4,TRBV5-1,few,CASSETPRQTNEKLFF,TGCGCCAGCAGCGAAACCCCCCGACAGACGAATGAAAAACTGTTTTTT
.,TRBJ1-1,TRBV7-9,.,CASSLGKGRGTEAFF,TGTGCCAGCAGCTTAGGGAAGGGTAGGGGGACTGAAGCTTTCTTT
.,TRBJ2-5,TRBV9,few,CASSVFPGLETQYF,TGTGCCAGCAGCGTATTCCCGGGATTAGAGACCCAGTACTTC
.,TRBJ1-6,TRBV2,few,CASSEDGLINSPLHF,TGTGCCAGCAGCGAAGACGGACTCATTAATTCACCCCTCCACTTT
.,TRBJ1-2,TRBV5-1,few,CASSLALRENYGYTF,TGCGCCAGCAGCTTGGCCCTTCGGGAGAACTATGGCTACACCTTC
.,TRBJ2-5,TRBV5-1,.,CASSFLTRQETQYF,TGCGCCAGCAGCTTCCTGACTAGGCAAGAGACCCAGTACTTC
TRBD2,TRBJ2-5,TRBV12-3/TRBV12-4,.,CASSERTSGSGNEQYF,TGTGCCAGCAGTGAACGGACTAGCGGGAGTGGGAATGAGCAGTACTTC
.,TRBJ2-1,TRBV12-1,.,CASSFRLSGEQFF,TGTGCCAGCAGCTTTCGTCTTAGCGGGGAGCAGTTCTTC
.,TRBJ2-1,TRBV9,.,CASSVALAYNEQFF,TGTGCCAGCAGCGTAGCTTTAGCATACAATGAGCAGTTCTTC
TRBD2,TRBJ2-3,TRBV4-1,once,CASSLGLAGGPDPQYF,TGCGCCAGCAGCCTTGGACTAGCGGGTGGCCCAGATCCGCAGTATTTT
.,TRBJ2-5,TRBV7-2,.,CAGSRHGTQETQYF,TGTGCCGGCAGCCGGCACGGGACCCAAGAGACCCAGTACTTC
.,TRBJ1-1,TRBV27,.,CASSLSIGTTEAFF,TGTGCCAGCAGTTTATCGATAGGGACCACTGAAGCTTTCTTT
.,TRBJ2-7,TRBV2,.,CAILSPASASYEQYF,TGTGCCATCCTCTCCCCGGCTAGCGCCTCCTACGAGCAGTACTTC
TRBD1,TRBJ2-2,TRBV6-6,.,CATTTGVNTGELFF,TGTGCCACCACGACAGGGGTTAACACCGGGGAGCTGTTTTTT
TRBD1,TRBJ1-1,TRBV28,few,CASSLSGTGKRAEAFF,TGTGCCAGCAGTTTATCCGGGACAGGGAAGAGGGCTGAAGCTTTCTTT
.,TRBJ2-1,TRBV7-7,.,CASSPTGTTGMEQFF,TGTGCCAGCAGCCCAACCGGGACAACCGGTATGGAGCAGTTCTTC
TRBD2,TRBJ2-5,TRBV12-3/TRBV12-4,.,CASTQSRRLAGGRGKETQYF,TGTGCCAGCACCCAATCCCGTCGACTAGCGGGGGGCCGGGGGAAAGAGACCCAGTACTTC
TRBD2,TRBJ2-1,TRBV29-1,.,CSVDPSGSYNEQFF,TGCAGCGTTGACCCTAGCGGATCCTACAATGAGCAGTTCTTC
TRBD1,TRBJ2-7,TRBV13,.,CASSPRGISYNEQYF,TGTGCCAGCAGCCCCAGGGGGATCTCCTACAATGAGCAGTACTTC
TRBD2,TRBJ2-3,TRBV9,.,CASSVGGLAGVTDTQYF,TGTGCCAGCAGCGTTGGAGGGCTAGCGGGGGTTACAGATACGCAGTATTTT
TRBD2,TRBJ2-3,TRBV11-2,.,CASSIPFRGGSADTQYF,TGTGCCAGCAGCATCCCCTTTCGGGGGGGGTCCGCAGATACGCAGTATTTT
.,TRBJ2-2,TRBV12-3/TRBV12-4,.,CASSPGRRELFF,TGTGCCAGCAGTCCGGGCAGGCGGGAGCTGTTTTTT
TRBD1,TRBJ1-2,TRBV4-1,.,CASSQDAPWTGGYGYTF,TGCGCCAGCAGCCAAGATGCCCCTTGGACAGGGGGATATGGCTACACCTTC
TRBD2,TRBJ2-1,TRBV2,.,CASSESGTSGVGSYNEQFF,TGTGCCAGCAGTGAGTCTGGGACTAGCGGTGTTGGCTCCTACAATGAGCAGTTCTTC
.,TRBJ2-7,TRBV20-1,.,CSAGEPFSSGYEQYF,TGCAGTGCTGGAGAGCCTTTTAGCAGTGGTTACGAGCAGTACTTC
TRBD1,TRBJ2-7,TRBV12-3/TRBV12-4,few,CASSMGQGSYEQYF,TGTGCCAGCAGCATGGGACAGGGCTCCTACGAGCAGTACTTC
.,TRBJ2-3,TRBV2,few,CASSEQSTDTQYF,TGTGCCAGCAGTGAGCAGAGCACAGATACGCAGTATTTT
.,TRBJ2-1,TRBV7-9,few,CASSGQNEQFF,TGTGCCAGCAGCGGACAGAATGAGCAGTTCTTC
.,TRBJ2-4,TRBV28,few,CASSLPSLAKNIQYF,TGTGCCAGCAGTTTACCATCTCTGGCCAAAAACATTCAGTACTTC
.,TRBJ2-7,TRBV5-1,many,CASRVQVNSYEQYF,TGCGCCAGCAGGGTGCAGGTCAACTCCTACGAGCAGTACTTC
.,TRBJ2-4,TRBV19,few,CASSVRGPNVANIQYF,TGTGCCAGTAGTGTTCGGGGCCCCAATGTAGCAAACATTCAGTACTTC
.,TRBJ2-1,TRBV24-1,few,CATGGSSYNEQFF,TGTGCCACGGGGGGTAGCTCCTACAATGAGCAGTTCTTC
.,TRBJ2-2,TRBV7-8,once,CASSLRGVANTGELFF,TGTGCCAGCAGCTTAAGGGGAGTCGCGAACACCGGGGAGCTGTTTTTT